Presented here are 19 T cell receptor beta chains from one specimen sequenced in a study of naive and memory T cell subsets. Four PCR rounds used nested alpha and beta constant region primers plus the SP2 primer. TCRdb itself ran the 5' RACE reads through MiXCR, one entry per CDR3 protein. Of about 32,000 distinct CDR3 sequences listed, approximately 16% are singletons. TCR cDNA received a 3' ligated oligonucleotide that carried a UMI. These receptor sequences come from a female donor in good health.

This clonotype was seen more than once but under ten times. The V and J genes are TRBV27 and TRBJ2-4; TRBD1 matches 10 bases. Germline CDR1 and CDR2: MNHEY and SMNVEV (reference sequence). J gave up 2 bases and V 5 bases, and 9 bases lay outside the gene matches. The CDR3 runs to 17 residues. Here the CDR3 DNA reads TGTGCCAGCAGTCGCCGACGGACAGGGGGAACCAAAAACATTCAGTACTTC. This gives the protein CASSRRRTGGTKNIQYF.

This clonotype was seen at least ten times. V gene TRBV29-1 combines with J gene TRBJ2-3, with 8 bases lining up with TRBD2. CDR3 size: 15 residues. With V trimmed by 4 bases and J by 1 base, 7 bases remained unmatched. CDR1 and CDR2 from the germline V gene are SQVTM and ANQGSEA. The CDR3 spells CSVVSMGLGTDTQYF. The CDR3 region has the DNA TGCAGCGTTGTATCGATGGGACTAGGCACAGATACGCAGTATTTT.

The CDR3 coding sequence is TGCGCCAGCAGCTTCGACAGGGGTGCCTACGAGCAGTACTTC. The encoded protein is CASSFDRGAYEQYF. The chain employs TRBV5-1 and TRBJ2-7, with 8 bases identical to TRBD1. Germline CDR1 reads SGHRS; CDR2 reads YFSETQ. The junction had 3 bases not matched to a gene; V was cut back by 2 bases and J by 2 bases. This CDR3 has 14 amino acids.

The chain couples TRBV7-8 to TRBJ2-3; D remains ambiguous. Germline V gene sequence: CDR1 SGHVS, CDR2 FQNEAQ. There are 15 residues in the CDR3. V lost 1 base and J lost 0, with 8 bases in between. The CDR3 loop reads CASSLGVTSTDTQYF. CDR3 nucleotides: TGTGCCAGCAGCTTAGGGGTCACTAGCACAGATACGCAGTATTTT.

V usage is TRBV6-1 and J usage is TRBJ2-1; a possible D gene is TRBD1 (6 bases). CDR1 and CDR2 from the germline V gene are MNHNS and SASEGT. This CDR3 contains 16 residues. Trimming took 0 bases from V and 4 from J, leaving 13 bases between them. The CDR3 loop reads CASSEALQGGYNEQFF. The CDR3 DNA follows: TGTGCCAGCAGTGAAGCGTTACAGGGCGGGTACAATGAGCAGTTCTTC.

The V call is TRBV7-9, the J call TRBJ2-3, with D possibly matching TRBD1 (5 bases). Germline values: CDR1 SEHNR, CDR2 FQNEAQ (reference sequence). The CDR3 has 17 amino acids. Trimming took 5 bases from V and 1 from J, leaving 19 bases between them. CDR3 sequence (DNA): TGTGCCAGCAGCGGCCATGTGGGGCTGCCGGGCACAGATACGCAGTATTTT. Protein: CASSGHVGLPGTDTQYF.

The rearrangement links TRBV7-2 to TRBJ2-5, with TRBD2 matching 12 bases. Germline CDR1 SGHTA, CDR2 FQGNSA. The CDR3 is 18 amino acids. Trimming at V came to 5 bases and at J to 2 bases, leaving 12 bases not matched to a gene. The chain's CDR3 is CASSLQTSGGPRQETQYF. The DNA for the CDR3 is TGTGCCAGCAGCCTTCAGACTAGCGGGGGCCCTCGTCAAGAGACCCAGTACTTC.

The gene calls are TRBV7-6 and TRBJ2-7, with 8 bases aligning to TRBD2. This CDR3 has 15 amino acids. Germline-derived CDR1 and CDR2 are SGHVS and FNYEAQ. Losses at the gene ends were 5 bases for V and 2 bases for J; bases not matched to a gene: 8. CDR3 sequence (DNA): TGTGCCAGCAGCCCGCCCGGGACTAGACCCTACGAGCAGTACTTC. Its translation is CASSPPGTRPYEQYF.

This clonotype has ten or more counts. CDR3 coding DNA: TGCAGTGCTACCGGGGCGGGGGGGGCTTTCTCCTACAATGAGCAGTTCTTC. Amino acids: CSATGAGGAFSYNEQFF. V gene TRBV20-1 combines with J gene TRBJ2-1; 9 bases line up with TRBD2. Germline assignment: CDR1 DFQATT and CDR2 SNEGSKA (reference sequence). J lost 0 bases, V lost 4 bases, and 10 bases had no gene match. This CDR3 comprises 17 residues.

This clonotype was detected only a few times. The genes are TRBV7-2 and TRBJ2-3; D remains unclear. Trimming stripped 8 bases from V and 0 bases from J, with 9 bases between. The CDR3 is 13 residues long. Germline values: CDR1 SGHTA, CDR2 FQGNSA. The CDR3 loop reads CASSQPSTDTQYF. The CDR3 DNA sequence: TGTGCCAGCTCTCAACCGAGCACAGATACGCAGTATTTT.

This clonotype ranks as medium-sized. The chain carries TRBV23-1 and TRBJ2-3; no reliable D call. TRBV23-1 is recorded as an ORF, its role being uncertain. CDR3 length equals 16 residues. V was trimmed by 0 bases and J by 2 bases, leaving 12 bases between them. The CDR3 region has the DNA TGCGCCAGCAGTCAATCCCCTGACGGCCCCACAGATACGCAGTATTTT. Its protein product is CASSQSPDGPTDTQYF.

In its sample, this clonotype was seen many times. The chain combines TRBV20-1 with TRBJ1-2; D not certain. CDR1 DFQATT and CDR2 SNEGSKA come from the germline V gene (reference sequence). Trimming left V 4 bases short and J 0 bases short, with 9 bases between. The CDR3 loop spans 13 amino acids. For the CDR3, the DNA is TGCAGTGCTATTTCAACTGCTAACTATGGCTACACCTTC. This translates into CSAISTANYGYTF.

In its sample, this clonotype was seen a few times. V is TRBV7-2 and J is TRBJ1-2, with a tentative D call TRBD1 (5 bases). This CDR3 is built from 15 residues. The ends were cut back, 7 bases at V and 4 bases at J, with 19 bases in the middle. Germline values: CDR1 SGHTA, CDR2 FQGNSA. The CDR3 protein is CASTPREGFAYGYTF. The CDR3 coding sequence is TGTGCCAGCACCCCTAGGGAGGGGTTCGCCTATGGCTACACCTTC.

This clonotype was detected a few times. The chain combines TRBV29-1 with TRBJ1-2; a possible D gene is TRBD1 (5 bases). The germline V and J ends were trimmed by 4 bases and 8 bases, with 11 bases remaining between them. This CDR3 has 11 residues. Germline CDR1 SQVTM, CDR2 ANQGSEA. The CDR3 DNA reads as TGCAGCGTTGCCGCAGGGCAAGGCTACACCTTC. Residues: CSVAAGQGYTF.

The chain links TRBV28 to TRBJ2-3; 7 positions agree with TRBD1. The CDR3 is 18 amino acids. The J segment lost 3 bases and the V segment lost 4 bases, leaving 16 bases of the junction unmatched. Germline assignment: CDR1 MDHEN and CDR2 SYDVKM. The CDR3 spells CASSSLILTGLETDTQYF. The CDR3 DNA follows: TGTGCCAGCAGTTCCTTGATCTTGACAGGGTTAGAAACAGATACGCAGTATTTT. Full variable domain (rest looked up from reference TRBV28 and TRBJ2-3): DVKVTQSSRYLVKRTGEKVFLECVQDMDHENMFWYRQDPGLGLRLIYFSYDVKMKEKGDIPEGYSVSREKKERFSLILESASTNQTSMYLCASSSLILTGLETDTQYFGPGTRLTVL.

This clonotype was detected a few times. V gene TRBV18 combines with J gene TRBJ1-2; a possible D gene is TRBD1 (6 bases). This CDR3 comprises 13 residues. The germline V and J ends were trimmed by 2 bases and 6 bases, with 10 bases remaining between them. Germline CDR1 and CDR2: KGHSH and LQKENI. The CDR3: CASSPSAGDGYTF. DNA for the CDR3: TGTGCCAGCTCACCATCGGCAGGGGATGGCTACACCTTC.

This clonotype was picked up many times. The chain carries TRBV11-1 and TRBJ1-6; D possibly corresponds to TRBD1 (6 bases). The CDR3 runs to 13 residues. Germline assignment: CDR1 SGHAT and CDR2 FQDESV (reference sequence). V lost 6 bases and J lost 7, with 10 bases in between. CDR3 protein: CASSWTENSPLHF. The DNA for the CDR3 is TGTGCCAGCAGTTGGACAGAAAATTCACCCCTCCACTTT.

The chain carries TRBV9 and TRBJ1-6, with 7 bases aligning to TRBD1. The J segment lost 6 bases and the V segment lost 0 bases, leaving 3 bases of the junction unmatched. The CDR3 length is 15 residues. Germline lookup yields CDR1 SGDLS and CDR2 YYNGEE. CDR3 sequence (DNA): TGTGCCAGCAGCGTAGCCGGGACAGTTAATTCACCCCTCCACTTT. Translated: CASSVAGTVNSPLHF.

This clonotype was observed at least ten times. The chain combines TRBV20-1 with TRBJ1-1; unclear D gene. Germline CDR1 DFQATT, CDR2 SNEGSKA (reference sequence). This CDR3 has 11 residues. Trimming removed 0 bases at V and 3 bases at J, with 2 bases between. The CDR3 sequence: CSARDDTEAFF. The CDR3 bases are TGCAGTGCTAGAGATGACACTGAAGCTTTCTTT.